Here is one TCR beta chain with its context. Its antigen is still unknown. This PCR relied on a set of 60 Vbeta primers and 13 Jbeta primers. Clones were sequenced by immunoSEQ multiplex PCR, and TCRdb holds only the in-frame ones, with some missing. The profile shows over 200,000 clones, approximately 79% of them singletons. The data derive from a study of cytomegalovirus exposure and HLA in healthy donors. Background on the study: Out of approximately 400 genotyped donors, about 81% belonged to the Caucasian-associated ancestry cluster. Study-level results: When analyzed later, a missense DCLRE1C variant was found to be linked to TCR beta V- and J-gene trimming. A likely sequencing artifact accounted for one observed cluster of highly shared sequence variants. Further analysis, carried out later, found HLA-associated TCR beta chains more clonally expanded than equally common other chains.

Germline lookup yields CDR1 GTSNPN and CDR2 SVGIG (reference sequence). V was shortened by 0 bases and J by 5 bases, with 5 bases between the two germline ends. The CDR3 covers 11 residues. This receptor was obtained from a male donor in good health and CMV-seronegative. V is TRBV30 and J is TRBJ2-7; the D is unclear. Sequencing used PBMCs. CDR3 in amino acids: CAWSVFNEQYF. In nucleotides, the CDR3 is TGTGCCTGGAGTGTTTTCAACGAGCAGTACTTC.